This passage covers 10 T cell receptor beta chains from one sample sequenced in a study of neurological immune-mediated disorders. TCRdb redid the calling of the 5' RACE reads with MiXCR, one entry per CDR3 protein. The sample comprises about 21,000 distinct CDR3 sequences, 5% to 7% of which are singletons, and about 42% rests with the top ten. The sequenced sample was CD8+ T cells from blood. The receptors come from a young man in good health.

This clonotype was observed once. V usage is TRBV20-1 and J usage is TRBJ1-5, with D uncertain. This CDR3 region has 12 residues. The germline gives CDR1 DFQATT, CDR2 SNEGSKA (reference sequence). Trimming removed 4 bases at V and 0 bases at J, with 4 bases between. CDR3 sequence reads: CSATHSNQPQHF. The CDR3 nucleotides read TGCAGTGCTACTCATAGCAATCAGCCCCAGCATTTT.

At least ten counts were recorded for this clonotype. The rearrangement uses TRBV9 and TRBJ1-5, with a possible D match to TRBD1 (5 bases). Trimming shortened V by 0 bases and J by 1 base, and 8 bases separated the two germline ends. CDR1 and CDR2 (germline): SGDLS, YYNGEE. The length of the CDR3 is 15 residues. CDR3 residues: CASSVGGVSNQPQHF. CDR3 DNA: TGTGCCAGCAGCGTAGGAGGGGTGAGCAATCAGCCCCAGCATTTT.

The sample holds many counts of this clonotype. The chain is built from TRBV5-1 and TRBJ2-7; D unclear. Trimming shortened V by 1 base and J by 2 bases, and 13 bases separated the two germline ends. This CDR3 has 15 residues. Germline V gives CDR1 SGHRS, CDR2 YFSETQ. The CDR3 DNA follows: TGCGCCAGCAGCTTGTCCGTGGTTCTGGCCTACGAGCAGTACTTC. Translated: CASSLSVVLAYEQYF.

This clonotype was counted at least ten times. The CDR3 sequence: CATSDSGTGRMETQYF. The CDR3 DNA follows: TGTGCCACCAGTGACTCCGGGACTGGCAGAATGGAGACCCAGTACTTC. V gene TRBV24-1 combines with J gene TRBJ2-5; a possible D gene is TRBD2 (6 bases). Trimming took off 4 bases at V and 5 bases at J, with 19 bases between the two ends. The CDR3 is made up of 16 amino acids. CDR1 is KGHDR, CDR2 SFDVKD, per germline.

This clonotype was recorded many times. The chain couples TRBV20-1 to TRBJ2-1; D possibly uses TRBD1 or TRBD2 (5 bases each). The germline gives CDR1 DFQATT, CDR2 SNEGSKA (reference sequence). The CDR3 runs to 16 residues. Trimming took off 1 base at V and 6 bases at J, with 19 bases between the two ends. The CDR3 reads CSARAPGPLRINEQFF. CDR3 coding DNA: TGCAGTGCTAGAGCCCCGGGGCCGCTTCGAATCAATGAGCAGTTCTTC.

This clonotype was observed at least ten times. CDR3 residues: CAWSVLGGTDTQYF. For the CDR3, the DNA is TGTGCCTGGAGTGTACTAGGCGGCACAGATACGCAGTATTTT. V gene TRBV30 combines with J gene TRBJ2-3, with D perhaps matching TRBD2 (5 bases). Deletions cut 0 bases from V and 1 base from J, with 8 bases between. CDR3 length: 14 amino acids. Germline V CDR1 and CDR2: GTSNPN, SVGIG (reference sequence).

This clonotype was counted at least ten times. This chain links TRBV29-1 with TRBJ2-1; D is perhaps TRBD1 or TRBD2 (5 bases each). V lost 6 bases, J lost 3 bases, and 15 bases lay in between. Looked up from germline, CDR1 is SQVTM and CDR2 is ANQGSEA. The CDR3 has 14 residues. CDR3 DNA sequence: TGCAGCGTCGACCAGGGAGACTTCTACAATGAGCAGTTCTTC. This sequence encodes CSVDQGDFYNEQFF.

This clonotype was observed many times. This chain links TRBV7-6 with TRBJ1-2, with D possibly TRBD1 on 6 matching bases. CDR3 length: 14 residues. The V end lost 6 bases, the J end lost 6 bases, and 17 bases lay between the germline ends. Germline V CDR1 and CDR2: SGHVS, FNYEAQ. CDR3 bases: TGTGCCAGCAGTAAAACAGGGACGGTTGATGGCTACACCTTC. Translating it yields CASSKTGTVDGYTF.

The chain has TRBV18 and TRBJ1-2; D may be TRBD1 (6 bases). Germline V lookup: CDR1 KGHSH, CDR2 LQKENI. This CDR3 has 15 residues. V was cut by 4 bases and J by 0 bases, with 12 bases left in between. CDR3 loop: CASSQDSSSNYGYTF. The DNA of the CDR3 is TGTGCCAGCTCACAGGACAGTTCTTCTAACTATGGCTACACCTTC. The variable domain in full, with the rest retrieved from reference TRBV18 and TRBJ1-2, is NAGVMQNPRHLVRRRGQEARLRCSPMKGHSHVYWYRQLPEEGLKFMVYLQKENIIDESGMPKERFSAEFPKEGPSILRIQQVVRGDSAAYFCASSQDSSSNYGYTFGSGTRLTVV.

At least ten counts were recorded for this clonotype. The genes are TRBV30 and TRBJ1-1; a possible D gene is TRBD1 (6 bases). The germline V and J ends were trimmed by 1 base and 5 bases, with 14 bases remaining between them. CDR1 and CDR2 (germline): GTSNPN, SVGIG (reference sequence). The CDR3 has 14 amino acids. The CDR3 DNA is TGTGCCTGGAGTGGGGGGCAGTGGCAAACTGAAGCTTTCTTT. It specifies CAWSGGQWQTEAFF.